What follows are 11 T cell receptor beta chains derived from one specimen sequenced in a study of CD8 T cells in ankylosing spondylitis. In TCRdb, the 5' RACE reads were re-called with MiXCR into one record per CDR3 protein. The profile shows some 700,000 distinct CDR3 sequences, over 15% of them singletons. For these TCRs, the target antigens are not known. Study observations and caveats: Characteristic, it appeared, of ankylosing spondylitis blood was a TCR beta motif of eight highly homologous variants.

The source material was blood, either unsorted or a sorted T cell fraction (not recorded which). The receptors were sampled from a male donor with ankylosing spondylitis.

This clonotype was counted a few times. The chain couples TRBV7-8 to TRBJ1-6; D not certain. CDR3 size: 15 residues. Per germline, CDR1 SGHVS and CDR2 FQNEAQ. Trimming took 1 base from V and 8 from J, leaving 12 bases between them. The CDR3 loop reads CASSLGSNPDSPLHF. The CDR3 DNA reads TGTGCCAGCAGCTTAGGGTCGAACCCCGATTCACCCCTCCACTTT.

About this clonotype: Mismatch with germline at one junction end may stem from a read error. Here the CDR3 reads CASTYDNGVRWF. CDR3 in DNA: TGCGCCAGCACCTACGATAACGGGGTACGGTGGTTC. This rearrangement joins TRBV5-1 to TRBJ2-7; D may be TRBD2 (5 bases). The CDR3 consists of 12 residues. In germline, CDR1 is SGHRS, CDR2 YFSETQ.

The CDR3 sequence: CSVLTNEKLFF. The DNA of the CDR3 is TGCAGTGTTTTGACTAATGAAAAACTGTTTTTT. The J gene is TRBJ1-4, the V gene TRBV29-1; no reliable D call. CDR1 SQVTM and CDR2 ANQGSEA come from the germline V gene. The CDR3 is 11 amino acids.

This clonotype was seen more than once but under ten times. The chain has TRBV4-3 and TRBJ1-2; D not resolved. The V end was cut by 1 base, the J end by 6 bases, with 6 bases between. Germline V gene sequence: CDR1 LGHNA, CDR2 YSLEER. The CDR3 is made up of 12 amino acids. The CDR3 spells CASSQGVDGYTF. For the CDR3, the DNA is TGCGCCAGCAGCCAAGGGGTGGATGGCTACACCTTC.

This clonotype was counted between two and nine times. V usage is TRBV3-1 and J usage is TRBJ2-1; a weak D match, TRBD2 (5 bases). The CDR3 loop spans 14 amino acids. The germline V and J ends were trimmed by 0 bases and 9 bases, with 12 bases remaining between them. Germline CDR1 reads LGHDT; CDR2 reads YNNKEL (reference sequence). CDR3 coding DNA: TGTGCCAGCAGCCAAGATTCCGGGGTCGCTGAGCAGTTCTTC. Protein sequence: CASSQDSGVAEQFF.

At least ten counts were recorded for this clonotype. The V call is TRBV7-8, the J call TRBJ2-1; TRBD2 matches 7 bases. The trim removed 1 base at V and 7 bases at J, leaving 7 bases unmatched. CDR1 SGHVS and CDR2 FQNEAQ come from the germline V gene. The CDR3 extends over 15 amino acids. As DNA, the CDR3 is TGTGCCAGCAGCTTAGTAGGCGGGGGACCTAATGAGCAGTTCTTC. Its protein product is CASSLVGGGPNEQFF. Looking up the rest from reference TRBV7-8 and TRBJ2-1 gives the full variable domain: GAGVSQSPRYKVAKRGQDVALRCDPISGHVSLFWYQQALGQGPEFLTYFQNEAQLDKSGLPSDRFFAERPEGSVSTLKIQRTQQEDSAVYLCASSLVGGGPNEQFFGPGTRLTVL.

The chain combines TRBV6-5 with TRBJ2-2, with unresolved D. Trimming left V 2 bases short and J 1 base short, with 8 bases between. The germline V gene has CDR1 MNHEY and CDR2 SVGAGI. The length of the CDR3 is 15 residues. CDR3: CASSYGVENTGELFF. CDR3 DNA sequence: TGTGCCAGCAGTTACGGGGTAGAGAACACCGGGGAGCTGTTTTTT.

The chain couples TRBV6-6 to TRBJ1-5; 7 nucleotides line up with TRBD1. The V and J ends lost 6 bases and 11 bases, in that order; junction bases with no gene match: 7. This CDR3 comprises 12 residues. Germline CDR1 and CDR2: MNHNY and SVGAGI (reference sequence). The CDR3 loop is CASSQRDSAQHF. The CDR3 nucleotides are TGTGCCAGCAGCCAGAGGGACAGTGCCCAGCATTTT.

In this sample, this clonotype turned up a few times. The J gene is TRBJ1-1, the V gene TRBV30, with D perhaps matching TRBD1 (6 bases). The CDR3 extends over 16 amino acids. Germline V gives CDR1 GTSNPN, CDR2 SVGIG (reference sequence). The V gene lost 4 bases and the J gene lost 1 base, with 19 bases spanning the gap. The CDR3 protein is CAWMGGTKRGNTEAFF. The DNA for the CDR3 is TGTGCCTGGATGGGTGGGACAAAGAGGGGGAACACTGAAGCTTTCTTT. Full variable domain (missing parts from reference TRBV30 and TRBJ1-1): SQTIHQWPATLVQPVGSPLSLECTVEGTSNPNLYWYRQAAGRGLQLLFYSVGIGQISSEVPQNLSASRPQDRQFILSSKKLLLSDSGFYLCAWMGGTKRGNTEAFFGQGTRLTVV.

This rearrangement joins TRBV5-1 to TRBJ1-1; 9 nucleotides agree with TRBD1. The V gene end was trimmed by 4 bases and the J gene end by 8 bases; junction bases not matched to a gene: 6. The germline CDR1 and CDR2 sequences are SGHRS and YFSETQ. The CDR3 covers 13 residues. The CDR3 protein is CASSTGQGGEAFF. The DNA for the CDR3 is TGCGCCAGCAGCACGGGACAGGGAGGCGAAGCTTTCTTT.

The CDR3 spells CASSLYAGGATDTQYF. In DNA form, the CDR3 reads TGCGCCAGCAGCTTATATGCGGGGGGCGCAACAGATACGCAGTATTTT. V is TRBV5-1 and J is TRBJ2-3; 8 bases are shared with TRBD2. Germline assignment: CDR1 SGHRS and CDR2 YFSETQ. The CDR3 sequence is 16 residues long. Trimming took 2 bases from V and 3 from J; bases not matched to a gene: 8.